The 20 T cell receptor beta chains below all came from one sample that was sequenced in a study of blood T cell repertoires in COVID-19 (dated by TCRdb to 2020 to 2022). The library was made by the immunoSEQ multiplex PCR assay. This immuneACCESS table, as held by TCRdb, lists in-frame sequences with V and J called but not all clones. Of the missing ones, under half trace to an unresolved V gene in checked studies; the others have no known cause. In this sample the table shows about 430,000 clones, approximately 90% of which occur a single time. In total, the top ten clones hold roughly 1.4% of the sample. Specimen: PBMCs or T cells enriched from blood (not recorded which). These receptors all come from a woman in her late teens or twenties who had been exposed to COVID-19.

V is TRBV19 and J is TRBJ1-1; 7 bases map to TRBD1. Losses at the gene ends were 3 bases for V and 4 bases for J; bases not matched to a gene: 8. CDR3 length: 15 amino acids. CDR1 is LNHDA and CDR2 is SQIVND in the germline V gene (reference sequence). CDR3 in DNA: TGTGCCAGTAGTATTAACGCAGGGGGATTCACTGAAGCTTTCTTT. It codes for CASSINAGGFTEAFF.

The rearrangement uses TRBV7-3 and TRBJ2-1; 7 bases align to TRBD2. J was trimmed by 0 bases and V by 0 bases; bases with no gene match: 5. The CDR3 extends over 17 amino acids. From germline, CDR1 is SGHTA and CDR2 FQGTGA. CDR3 amino acids: CASSLTRAGSSYNEQFF. The CDR3 nucleotides are TGTGCCAGCAGCTTAACGAGAGCGGGGAGCTCCTACAATGAGCAGTTCTTC.

This CDR3 is CASSQDGAGPTSRTFF. For the CDR3, the DNA is TGCGCCAGCAGCCAAGATGGGGCGGGACCCACCTCTCGAACGTTCTTC. The chain carries TRBV4-1 and TRBJ2-1, with a weak D call TRBD2 (6 bases). V was trimmed by 0 bases and J by 15 bases, leaving 24 bases between them. Germline V CDR1 and CDR2: MGHRA, YSYEKL. This CDR3 spans 16 amino acids.

The chain couples TRBV5-4 to TRBJ1-2, with D perhaps matching TRBD1 (5 bases). Trimming stripped 0 bases from V and 4 bases from J, with 13 bases between. The CDR3 totals 15 residues. Germline CDR1 is SGHNT and CDR2 is YYREEE (reference sequence). CDR3 in DNA: TGTGCCAGCAGCTTGGCTGGGGGGTCGCGCTATGGCTACACCTTC. Encoded protein: CASSLAGGSRYGYTF.

This rearrangement joins TRBV3-1 (or the pseudogene TRBV3-2) to TRBJ2-1; D unresolved. The length of the CDR3 is 13 residues. Trimming shortened V by 1 base and J by 11 bases, and 12 bases separated the two germline ends. The germline V gene encodes CDR1 LGHDT and CDR2 YNNKEL (reference sequence). The CDR3 DNA reads TGTGCCAGCAGCCAAGGCCCCTCTAGGCAGCAGTTCTTC. Protein sequence: CASSQGPSRQQFF.

The chain is built from TRBV2 and TRBJ2-3; the D gene is possibly TRBD2 (6 bases). The CDR3 runs 12 residues. Germline lookup yields CDR1 SNHLY and CDR2 FYNNEI. Trimming removed 6 bases at V and 5 bases at J, with 9 bases between. CDR3 protein: CASRVGRDTQYF. In DNA, the CDR3 is TGTGCCAGCAGAGTCGGGAGAGATACGCAGTATTTT.

The rearrangement links TRBV27 to TRBJ2-5; TRBD1 matches 7 bases. CDR3 length: 14 residues. Germline V lookup: CDR1 MNHEY, CDR2 SMNVEV (reference sequence). With 4 bases clipped from V and 7 bases from J, the junction kept 9 bases outside the gene matches. The CDR3: CASSSGDRWGTQYF. CDR3 DNA sequence: TGTGCCAGCAGTTCTGGGGACAGATGGGGGACCCAGTACTTC.

The V and J genes are TRBV6-1 and TRBJ2-7, with D tentatively TRBD1 (5 bases). Germline CDR1 and CDR2: MNHNS and SASEGT. V lost 4 bases and J 4 bases, leaving 26 bases between the germline ends. The CDR3 spans 18 residues. The CDR3 nucleotides are TGTGCCAGCAGTGGTCATAGGGGCCCGGCAGGGAAGGGGTACGAGCAGTACTTC. It encodes CASSGHRGPAGKGYEQYF.

This chain connects TRBV14 to TRBJ2-3, with 10 bases that match TRBD1. The germline gives CDR1 SGHDN, CDR2 FVKESK. This CDR3 contains 15 residues. V gave up 1 base and J gave up 6 bases; unmatched junction bases: 4. The CDR3 protein is CASSQAGQGVDTQYF. In nucleotides, the CDR3 is TGTGCCAGCAGCCAAGCTGGACAGGGGGTCGATACGCAGTATTTT.

The chain carries TRBV7-3 and TRBJ2-1; 8 nucleotides match TRBD2. After removal of 5 bases from V and 10 bases from J, the junction contained 10 bases not matched to a gene. The CDR3 spans 14 residues. From germline, CDR1 is SGHTA and CDR2 FQGTGA. The chain's CDR3 is CASSARYSGDEQFF. CDR3 DNA sequence: TGTGCCAGCAGCGCCCGTTATAGCGGGGACGAGCAGTTCTTC.

The chain combines TRBV6-5 with TRBJ2-7; TRBD2 aligns across 9 bases. The germline CDR1 and CDR2 sequences are MNHEY and SVGAGI. V lost 2 bases, J lost 4 bases, and 9 bases stayed unmatched. The CDR3 is 16 amino acids. CDR3 DNA sequence: TGTGCCAGCAGTTACGACGGTAGCGGGAGTTTGTACGAGCAGTACTTC. This codes for CASSYDGSGSLYEQYF.

In nucleotides, the CDR3 is TGTGCCAGCAGTGGGTTTTTTGGGCAGCCGACCCGGTTTTATTCACCCCTCCACTTT. This gives the protein CASSGFFGQPTRFYSPLHF. V is TRBV2 and J is TRBJ1-6; D is unclear. The V end was cut by 4 bases, the J end by 8 bases, with 27 bases between. CDR1 and CDR2 (germline): SNHLY, FYNNEI. This CDR3 comprises 19 residues. The full variable domain, with the rest looked up from reference TRBV2 and TRBJ1-6, is EPEVTQTPSHQVTQMGQEVILRCVPISNHLYFYWYRQILGQKVEFLVSFYNNEISEKSEIFDDQFSVERPDGSNFTLKIRSTKLEDSAMYFCASSGFFGQPTRFYSPLHFGNGTRLTVT.

This clone was counted a few times. Other DNA sequences within the sample encode an identical CDR3. V usage is TRBV5-1 and J usage is TRBJ1-1; TRBD1 matches 8 bases. Germline values: CDR1 SGHRS, CDR2 YFSETQ. The ends lost 2 bases at V and 1 base at J; junction bases unmatched: 1. The CDR3 length is 14 residues. The CDR3 sequence: CASSLTGGNTEAFF. The CDR3 bases are TGCGCCAGCAGCTTAACAGGGGGGAACACTGAAGCTTTCTTT.

CDR3 in DNA: TGTGCTAGTGGTTTGGGGGCCAGCTCCTACAATGAGCAGTTCTTC. It translates to CASGLGASSYNEQFF. The chain combines TRBV12-5 with TRBJ2-1; the D is unclear. CDR3 length: 15 residues. CDR1 is LGHNT, CDR2 FRNRAP, per germline. With 1 base removed from V and 0 bases from J, the gap between germline ends came to 7 bases.

The chain carries TRBV7-6 and TRBJ2-3, with 12 bases matching TRBD2. Germline V gene sequence: CDR1 SGHVS, CDR2 FNYEAQ. Unmatched junction bases numbered 3, after V lost 0 bases and J lost 5 bases. The CDR3 runs 16 residues. The CDR3 sequence: CASSLAGGLAGDTQYF. Written as DNA, the CDR3 is TGTGCCAGCAGCTTAGCTGGGGGACTAGCGGGAGATACGCAGTATTTT.

The rearrangement uses TRBV5-1 and TRBJ2-7; 8 bases are shared with TRBD2. V trimming: 0 bases; J trimming: 1 base; junction bases outside the gene matches: 9. This CDR3 is built from 17 residues. The germline gives CDR1 SGHRS, CDR2 YFSETQ. In nucleotides, the CDR3 is TGCGCCAGCAGCTTGGCGTCGGTCGGGAGGGCATCCTACGAGCAGTACTTC. This gives the protein CASSLASVGRASYEQYF. Looking up the rest from reference TRBV5-1 and TRBJ2-7 gives the full variable domain: KAGVTQTPRYLIKTRGQQVTLSCSPISGHRSVSWYQQTPGQGLQFLFEYFSETQRNKGNFPGRFSGRQFSNSRSEMNVSTLELGDSALYLCASSLASVGRASYEQYFGPGTRLTVT.

The rearrangement joins TRBV27 to TRBJ2-7; D unresolved. Trimming removed 4 bases from V and 0 bases from J, with 10 bases in between. This CDR3 spans 14 amino acids. The germline CDR1 and CDR2 sequences are MNHEY and SMNVEV (reference sequence). CDR3 residues: CASSSRVSSYEQYF. The CDR3 DNA is TGTGCCAGCAGTTCCCGGGTCAGCTCCTACGAGCAGTACTTC.

V usage is TRBV6-5 and J usage is TRBJ2-7, with 8 positions matching TRBD2. From germline, CDR1 is MNHEY and CDR2 SVGAGI. The CDR3 runs to 15 residues. V dropped 4 bases and J dropped 0; count of bases not matched to a gene: 5. The CDR3 bases are TGTGCCAGCAGTTTAACTAGCGGAAACTCCTACGAGCAGTACTTC. Translated: CASSLTSGNSYEQYF.

The V call is TRBV5-4, the J call TRBJ1-6, with D perhaps matching TRBD1 (6 bases). Germline V gives CDR1 SGHNT, CDR2 YYREEE (reference sequence). V was trimmed by 0 bases and J by 6 bases, leaving 16 bases between them. This CDR3 is built from 17 residues. The CDR3 region is CASSLDPNRAVNSPLHF. In DNA form, the CDR3 reads TGTGCCAGCAGCTTGGATCCCAACAGGGCGGTTAATTCACCCCTCCACTTT.

The chain has TRBV23-1 and TRBJ2-1; TRBD2 aligns across 9 bases. TRBV23-1 is identified as an open reading frame with a role that is uncertain. The J segment lost 5 bases and the V segment lost 7 bases, leaving 18 bases of the junction unmatched. The CDR3 extends over 18 amino acids. The CDR3 nucleotides are TGCGCCAGCACCAACCTCGGGATAGCGGGAGAATCGGACAATGAGCAGTTCTTC. Amino acids: CASTNLGIAGESDNEQFF.